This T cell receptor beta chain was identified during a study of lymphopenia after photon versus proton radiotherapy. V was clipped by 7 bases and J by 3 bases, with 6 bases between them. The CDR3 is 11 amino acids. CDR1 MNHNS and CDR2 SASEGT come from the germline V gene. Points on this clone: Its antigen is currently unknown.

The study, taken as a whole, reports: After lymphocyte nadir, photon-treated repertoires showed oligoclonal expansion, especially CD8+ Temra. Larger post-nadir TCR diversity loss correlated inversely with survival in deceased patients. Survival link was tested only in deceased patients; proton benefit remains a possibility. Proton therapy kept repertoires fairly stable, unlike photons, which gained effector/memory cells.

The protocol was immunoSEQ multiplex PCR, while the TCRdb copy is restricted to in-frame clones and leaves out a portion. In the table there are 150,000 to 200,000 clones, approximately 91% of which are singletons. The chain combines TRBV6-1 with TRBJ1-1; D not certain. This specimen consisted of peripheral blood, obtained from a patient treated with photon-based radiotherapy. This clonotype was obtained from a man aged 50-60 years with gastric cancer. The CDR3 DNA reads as TGTGCCAGCACCATGGACACTGAAGCTTTCTTT. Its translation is CASTMDTEAFF.